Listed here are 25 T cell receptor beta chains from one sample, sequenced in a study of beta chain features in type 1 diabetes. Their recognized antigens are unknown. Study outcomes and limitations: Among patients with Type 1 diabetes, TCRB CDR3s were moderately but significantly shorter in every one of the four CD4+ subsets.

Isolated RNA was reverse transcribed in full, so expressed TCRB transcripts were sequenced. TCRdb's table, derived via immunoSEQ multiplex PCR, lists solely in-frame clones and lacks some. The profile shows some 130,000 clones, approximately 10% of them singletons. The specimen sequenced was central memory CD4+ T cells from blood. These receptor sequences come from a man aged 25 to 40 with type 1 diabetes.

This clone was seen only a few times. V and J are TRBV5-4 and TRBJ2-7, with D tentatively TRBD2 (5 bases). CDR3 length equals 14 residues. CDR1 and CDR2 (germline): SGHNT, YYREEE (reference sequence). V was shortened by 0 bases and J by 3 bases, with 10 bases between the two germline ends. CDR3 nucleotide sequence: TGTGCCAGCAGCTTGGGGCTAGCAAACTACGAGCAGTACTTC. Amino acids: CASSLGLANYEQYF.

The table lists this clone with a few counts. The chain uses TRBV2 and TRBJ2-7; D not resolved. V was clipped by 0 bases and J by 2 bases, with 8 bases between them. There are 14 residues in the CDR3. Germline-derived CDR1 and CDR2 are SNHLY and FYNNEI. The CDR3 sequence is CASSEALSPYEQYF. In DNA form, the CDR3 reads TGTGCCAGCAGTGAAGCGCTCAGTCCCTACGAGCAGTACTTC.

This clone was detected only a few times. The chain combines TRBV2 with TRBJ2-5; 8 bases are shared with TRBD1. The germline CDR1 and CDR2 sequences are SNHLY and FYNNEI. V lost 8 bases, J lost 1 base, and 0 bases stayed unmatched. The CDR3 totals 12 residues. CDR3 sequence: CASDRGQETQYF. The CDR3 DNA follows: TGTGCCAGCGACAGGGGCCAAGAGACCCAGTACTTC.

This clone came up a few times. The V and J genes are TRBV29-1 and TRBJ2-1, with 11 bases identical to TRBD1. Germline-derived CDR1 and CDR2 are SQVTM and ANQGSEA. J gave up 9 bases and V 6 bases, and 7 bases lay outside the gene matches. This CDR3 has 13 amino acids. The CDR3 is CSVGGTGGGEQFF. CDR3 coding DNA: TGCAGCGTCGGAGGGACAGGGGGGGGTGAGCAGTTCTTC.

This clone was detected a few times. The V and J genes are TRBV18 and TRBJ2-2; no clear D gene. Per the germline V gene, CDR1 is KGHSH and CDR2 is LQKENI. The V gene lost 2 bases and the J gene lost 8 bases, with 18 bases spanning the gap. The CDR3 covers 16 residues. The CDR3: CASSPVTVGNGGELFF. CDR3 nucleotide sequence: TGTGCCAGCTCACCAGTGACTGTAGGCAACGGGGGGGAGCTGTTTTTT.

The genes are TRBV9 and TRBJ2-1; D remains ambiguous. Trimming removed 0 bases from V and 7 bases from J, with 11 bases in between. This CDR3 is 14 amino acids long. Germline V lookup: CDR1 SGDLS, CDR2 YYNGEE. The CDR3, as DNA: TGTGCCAGCAGCGTAGCTACAGACACTAATGAGCAGTTCTTC. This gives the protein CASSVATDTNEQFF.

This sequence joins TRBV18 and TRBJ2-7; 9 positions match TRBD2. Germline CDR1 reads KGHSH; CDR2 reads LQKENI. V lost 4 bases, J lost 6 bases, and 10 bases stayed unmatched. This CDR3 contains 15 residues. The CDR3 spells CASSRPGLAKVEQYF. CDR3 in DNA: TGTGCCAGCTCACGACCGGGACTAGCTAAAGTCGAGCAGTACTTC.

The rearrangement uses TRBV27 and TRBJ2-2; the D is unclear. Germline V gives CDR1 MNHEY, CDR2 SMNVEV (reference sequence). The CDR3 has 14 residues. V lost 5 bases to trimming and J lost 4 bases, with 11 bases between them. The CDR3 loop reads CASSPSRITGELFF. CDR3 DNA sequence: TGTGCCAGCAGTCCCTCCAGGATCACCGGGGAGCTGTTTTTT.

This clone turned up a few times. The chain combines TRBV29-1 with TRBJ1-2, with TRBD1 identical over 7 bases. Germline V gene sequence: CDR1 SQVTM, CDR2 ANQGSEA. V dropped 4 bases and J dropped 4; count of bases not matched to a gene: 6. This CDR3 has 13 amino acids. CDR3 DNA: TGCAGCGTTGTGGCAGGGACAGTCTATGGCTACACCTTC. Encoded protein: CSVVAGTVYGYTF.

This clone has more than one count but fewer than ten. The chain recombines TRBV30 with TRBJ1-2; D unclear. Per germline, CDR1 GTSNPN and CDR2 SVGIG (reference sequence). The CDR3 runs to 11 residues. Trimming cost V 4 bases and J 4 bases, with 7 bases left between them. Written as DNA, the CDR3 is TGTGCCTGGACGAGGGCCTATGGCTACACCTTC. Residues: CAWTRAYGYTF.

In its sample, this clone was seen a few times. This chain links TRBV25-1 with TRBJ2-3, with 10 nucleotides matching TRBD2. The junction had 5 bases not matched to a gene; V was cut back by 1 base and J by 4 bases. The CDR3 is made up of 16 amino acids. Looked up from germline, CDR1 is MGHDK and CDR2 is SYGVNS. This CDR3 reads CASSESLAGGSDTQYF. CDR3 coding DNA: TGTGCCAGCAGTGAATCCTTAGCGGGGGGCTCAGATACGCAGTATTTT.

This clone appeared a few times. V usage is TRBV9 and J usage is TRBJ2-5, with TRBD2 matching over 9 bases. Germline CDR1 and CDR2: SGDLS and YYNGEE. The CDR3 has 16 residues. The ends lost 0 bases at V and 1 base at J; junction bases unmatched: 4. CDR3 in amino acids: CASSVEGTSFQETQYF. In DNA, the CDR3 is TGTGCCAGCAGCGTAGAAGGGACTAGCTTCCAAGAGACCCAGTACTTC.

The CDR3 here is CASSTYRGQDSPLHF. The DNA for the CDR3 is TGTGCCAGCAGTACGTACAGGGGGCAAGATTCACCCCTCCACTTT. The gene calls are TRBV28 and TRBJ1-6, with TRBD1 matching over 9 bases. J lost 8 bases, V lost 5 bases, and 7 bases had no gene match. The CDR3 contains 15 residues. The V gene's germline CDR1 is MDHEN and CDR2 SYDVKM.

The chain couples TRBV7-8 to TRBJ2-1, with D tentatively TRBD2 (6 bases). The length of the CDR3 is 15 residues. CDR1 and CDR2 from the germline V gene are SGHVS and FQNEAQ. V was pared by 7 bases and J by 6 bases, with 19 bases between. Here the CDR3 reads CASTLWDSETNEQFF. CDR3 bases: TGTGCCAGCACCCTCTGGGACTCGGAAACCAATGAGCAGTTCTTC.

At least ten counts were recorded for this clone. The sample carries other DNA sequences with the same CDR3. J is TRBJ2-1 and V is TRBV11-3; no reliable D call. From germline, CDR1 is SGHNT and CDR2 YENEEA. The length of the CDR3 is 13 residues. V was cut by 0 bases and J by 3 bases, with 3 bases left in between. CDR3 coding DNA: TGTGCCAGCAGCTTAGACAGCTACAATGAGCAGTTCTTC. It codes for CASSLDSYNEQFF.

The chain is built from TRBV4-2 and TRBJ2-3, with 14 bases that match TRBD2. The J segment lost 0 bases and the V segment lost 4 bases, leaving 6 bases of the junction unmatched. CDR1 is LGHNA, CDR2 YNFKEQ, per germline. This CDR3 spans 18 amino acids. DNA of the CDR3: TGTGCCAGCAGCCTTCGGACTAGCGGGGGGACTAGCACAGATACGCAGTATTTT. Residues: CASSLRTSGGTSTDTQYF.

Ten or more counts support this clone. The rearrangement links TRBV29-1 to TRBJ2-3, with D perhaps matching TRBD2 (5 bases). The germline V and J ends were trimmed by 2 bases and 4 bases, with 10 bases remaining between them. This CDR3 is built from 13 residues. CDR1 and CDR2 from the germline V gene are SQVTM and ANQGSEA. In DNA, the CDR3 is TGCAGCGTTGAACCCGGGAAGCCAGATACGCAGTATTTT. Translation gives CSVEPGKPDTQYF.

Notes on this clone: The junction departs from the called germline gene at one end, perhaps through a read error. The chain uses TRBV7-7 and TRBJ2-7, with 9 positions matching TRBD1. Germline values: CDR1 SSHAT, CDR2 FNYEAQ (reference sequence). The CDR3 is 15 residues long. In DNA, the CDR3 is TGTGCTAGCAGCTTACGTTTAGGACAGGGGCACGAGCAGTACTTC. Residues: CASSLRLGQGHEQYF.

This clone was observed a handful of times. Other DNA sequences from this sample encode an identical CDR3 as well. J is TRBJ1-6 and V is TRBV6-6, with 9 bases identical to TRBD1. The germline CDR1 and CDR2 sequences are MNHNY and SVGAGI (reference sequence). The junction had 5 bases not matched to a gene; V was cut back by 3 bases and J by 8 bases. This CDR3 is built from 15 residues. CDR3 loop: CASSYARTGDSPLHF. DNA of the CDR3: TGTGCCAGCAGTTATGCCCGGACAGGGGATTCACCCCTCCACTTT.

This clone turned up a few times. CDR3 amino acids: CAWSDLGGTRGAFF. The CDR3 DNA reads TGTGCCTGGAGTGACTTAGGCGGTACACGAGGAGCTTTCTTT. V and J are TRBV30 and TRBJ1-1, with D unclear. CDR1 GTSNPN and CDR2 SVGIG come from the germline V gene (reference sequence). V lost 1 base and J lost 10, with 19 bases in between. This CDR3 has 14 residues.

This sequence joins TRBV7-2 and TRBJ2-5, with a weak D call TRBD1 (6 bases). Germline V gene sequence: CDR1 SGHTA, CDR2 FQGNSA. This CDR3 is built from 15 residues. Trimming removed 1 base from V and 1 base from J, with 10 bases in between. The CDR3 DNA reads TGTGCCAGCAGCTTAGGGGCCAGGGGCCAAGAGACCCAGTACTTC. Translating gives CASSLGARGQETQYF. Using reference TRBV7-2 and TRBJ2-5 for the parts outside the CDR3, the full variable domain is GAGVSQSPSNKVTEKGKDVELRCDPISGHTALYWYRQSLGQGLEFLIYFQGNSAPDKSGLPSDRFSAERTGGSVSTLTIQRTQQEDSAVYLCASSLGARGQETQYFGPGTRLLVL.

The CDR3 DNA follows: TGTGCCAGCAGTGGACTGACCACTGAAGCTTTCTTT. It yields the protein CASSGLTTEAFF. The rearrangement uses TRBV5-6 and TRBJ1-1; D ambiguous. The length of the CDR3 is 12 residues. From germline, CDR1 is SGHDT and CDR2 YYEEEE. V was pared by 5 bases and J by 4 bases, with 9 bases between.

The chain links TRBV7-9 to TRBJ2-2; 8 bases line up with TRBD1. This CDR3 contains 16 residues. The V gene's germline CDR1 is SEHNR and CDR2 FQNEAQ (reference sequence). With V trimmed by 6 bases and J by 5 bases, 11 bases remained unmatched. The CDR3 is CASRPRTGRGTGELFF. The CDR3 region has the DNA TGTGCCAGCAGACCGAGGACAGGGCGAGGGACCGGGGAGCTGTTTTTT.

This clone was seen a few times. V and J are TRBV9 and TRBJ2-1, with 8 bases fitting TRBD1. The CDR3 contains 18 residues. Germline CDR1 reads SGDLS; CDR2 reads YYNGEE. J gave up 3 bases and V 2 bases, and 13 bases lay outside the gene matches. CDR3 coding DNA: TGTGCCAGCAGCGTGACAAGTGGCGGGACAGGTCTCTACAATGAGCAGTTCTTC. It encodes CASSVTSGGTGLYNEQFF.

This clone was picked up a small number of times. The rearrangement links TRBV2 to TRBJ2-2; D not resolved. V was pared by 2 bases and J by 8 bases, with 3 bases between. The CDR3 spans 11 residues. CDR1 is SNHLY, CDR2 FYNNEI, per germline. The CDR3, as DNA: TGTGCCAGCAGTGAACCAGGGGAGCTGTTTTTT. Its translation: CASSEPGELFF.